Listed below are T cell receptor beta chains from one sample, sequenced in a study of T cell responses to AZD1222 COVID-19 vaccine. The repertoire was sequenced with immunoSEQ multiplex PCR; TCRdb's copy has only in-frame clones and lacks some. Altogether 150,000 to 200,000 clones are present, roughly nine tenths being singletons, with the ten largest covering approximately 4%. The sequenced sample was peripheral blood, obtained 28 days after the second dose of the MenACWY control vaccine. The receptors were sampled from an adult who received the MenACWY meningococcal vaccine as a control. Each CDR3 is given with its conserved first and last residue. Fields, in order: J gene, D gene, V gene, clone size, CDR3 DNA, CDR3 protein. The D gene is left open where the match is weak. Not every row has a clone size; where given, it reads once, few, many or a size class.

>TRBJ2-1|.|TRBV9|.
TGTGCCAGCATCTACAACCCCCTTTTCTCCTACAATGAGCAGTTCTTC
CASIYNPLFSYNEQFF
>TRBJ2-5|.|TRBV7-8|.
TGTGCCAGCAGCTTAGGTCAGGGGAAACAAGAGACCCAGTACTTC
CASSLGQGKQETQYF
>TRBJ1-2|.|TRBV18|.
TGTGCCAGCTCACCGGGGGCAGGGGCCTACTATGGCTACACCTTC
CASSPGAGAYYGYTF
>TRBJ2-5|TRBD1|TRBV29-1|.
TGCAGCGCCGGGACAGGGTACCAAGAGACCCAGTACTTC
CSAGTGYQETQYF
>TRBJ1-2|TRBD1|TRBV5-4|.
TGTGCCAGCAGCGGACAGGTTAAAGGAGACTATGGCTACACCTTC
CASSGQVKGDYGYTF
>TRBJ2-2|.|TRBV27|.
TGTGCCAGCAGCCGGAGGTGGGGCAGGAGCACCGGGGAGCTGTTTTTT
CASSRRWGRSTGELFF
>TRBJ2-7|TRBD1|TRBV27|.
TGTGCCAGCATGAGAAATAACAGGGGGACTCTCTACGAGCAGTACTTC
CASMRNNRGTLYEQYF
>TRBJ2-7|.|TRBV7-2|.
TGTGCCAGCAGCCCGGGCCCGGTGAGCTACGAGCAGTACTTC
CASSPGPVSYEQYF
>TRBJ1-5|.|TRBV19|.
TGTGCCAGTACCCCCCCCGAGGGGGGAAATCGGCCCCAGCATTTT
CASTPPEGGNRPQHF
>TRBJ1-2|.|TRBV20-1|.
TGCAGTGCTAGGTCGGGGCACGGCTACACCTTC
CSARSGHGYTF
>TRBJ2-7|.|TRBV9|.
TGTGCCAGCAGCCCCCAGCGTCGCTCCTACGAGCAGTACTTC
CASSPQRRSYEQYF
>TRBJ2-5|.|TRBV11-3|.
TGTGCCAGCAGCTTAGCCTACGGCCAAGAGACCCAGTACTTC
CASSLAYGQETQYF
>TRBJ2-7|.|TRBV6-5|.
TGTGCCAGCAGTTCAGGACGGGTCCCTTACGAGCAGTACTTC
CASSSGRVPYEQYF
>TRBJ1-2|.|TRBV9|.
TGTGCCAGCAGCGGCCTTGGCTACACCTTC
CASSGLGYTF
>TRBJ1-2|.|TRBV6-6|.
TGTGCCAGCAGTCCTAACCTTCTGGATACTCCCTACACCTTC
CASSPNLLDTPYTF
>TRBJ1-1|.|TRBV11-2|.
TGTGCCAGCAGCTTGGTGTCAGTCAGGAACGCTGAAGCTTTCTTT
CASSLVSVRNAEAFF
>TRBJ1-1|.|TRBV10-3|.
TGTGCCATCAGTGAGTCGACTATAGCGACGAACACTGAAGCTTTCTTT
CAISESTIATNTEAFF
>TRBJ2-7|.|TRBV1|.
TGCACCAGCAGCCAAGTCATAACTAGCAGATTCTACGAGCAGTACTTC
CTSSQVITSRFYEQYF
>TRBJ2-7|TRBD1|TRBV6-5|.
TGTGCCAGCAGATCGGGACAGCACTACGAGCAGTACTTC
CASRSGQHYEQYF
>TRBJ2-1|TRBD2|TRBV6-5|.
TGTGCCAGCAGTTACTCGGGCACTAGCGGGGGCGATGAGCAGTTCTTC
CASSYSGTSGGDEQFF
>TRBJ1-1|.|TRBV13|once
TGTGCCAGCAGCCCCAGGGTTTCTGAAGCTTTCTTT
CASSPRVSEAFF
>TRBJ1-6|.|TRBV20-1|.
TGCAGTGCTAGAGCAGATTCACCCCTCCACTTT
CSARADSPLHF
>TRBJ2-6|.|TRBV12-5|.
TGTGCTAGGTCCGGAGGTGTTGGGGCCAACGTCCTGACTTTC
CARSGGVGANVLTF
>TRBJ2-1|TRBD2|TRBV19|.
TGTGCCAGTAGTATGGTAGCGGGACTGAGGGAGCAGTTCTTC
CASSMVAGLREQFF
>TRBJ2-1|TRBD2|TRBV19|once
TGTGCCAGTAGTCTCGGGACTAGCGGGACAGAGCAGTTCTTC
CASSLGTSGTEQFF
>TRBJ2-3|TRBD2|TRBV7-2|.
TGTGCCAGCAGCACCAGCGGGGGGGGCACAGATACGCAGTATTTT
CASSTSGGGTDTQYF
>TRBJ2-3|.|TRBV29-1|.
TGCAGCTCTGCAGCACTTCAAACAGATACGCAGTATTTT
CSSAALQTDTQYF
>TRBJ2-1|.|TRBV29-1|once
TGCAGCGTTGGGCTAGTTCGTGGTGAGCAGTTCTTC
CSVGLVRGEQFF
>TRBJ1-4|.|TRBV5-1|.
TGCGCCAGCAGCTTGGCCCCGCAGGCAGCTAATGAAAAACTGTTTTTT
CASSLAPQAANEKLFF
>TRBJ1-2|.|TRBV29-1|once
TGCAGCGTTACGACAGAACCCTATGGCTACACCTTC
CSVTTEPYGYTF
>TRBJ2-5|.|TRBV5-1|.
TGCGCCAGCAGCTTGGGGCAGGACGGAAAGACCCAGTACTTC
CASSLGQDGKTQYF
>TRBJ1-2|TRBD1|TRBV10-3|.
TGTGCCATCGGGAGGGAAAACAGGGGGCATGGCTACACCTTC
CAIGRENRGHGYTF
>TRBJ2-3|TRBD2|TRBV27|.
TGTGCCAGCAGTTCCGGACTAGCTACAGATACGCAGTATTTT
CASSSGLATDTQYF
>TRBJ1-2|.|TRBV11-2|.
TGTGCCAGCAGCCCGGCGCGGGAAAACTATGGCTACACCTTC
CASSPARENYGYTF
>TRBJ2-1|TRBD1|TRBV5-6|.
TGTGCCAGCAGCTGGGGACAGGGAGATGAGCAGTTCTTC
CASSWGQGDEQFF
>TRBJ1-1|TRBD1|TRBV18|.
TGTGCCAGCTCACCAGGACAGGGGGCGAACACTGAAGCTTTCTTT
CASSPGQGANTEAFF
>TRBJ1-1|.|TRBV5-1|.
TGCGCCAGCAGCTTGGTTGATCCGCGCACTGAAGCTTTCTTT
CASSLVDPRTEAFF
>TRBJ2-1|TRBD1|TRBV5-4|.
TGTGCCAGCAGCTTGACAGGGGACAATGAGCAGTTCTTC
CASSLTGDNEQFF
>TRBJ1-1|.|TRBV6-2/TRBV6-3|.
TGTGCCAGCAGCCCCCCCTCTGACAGTGAAGCTTTCTTT
CASSPPSDSEAFF
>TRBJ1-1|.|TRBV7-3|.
TGTGCCAGCAGTAGTCAGGCGAACACTGAAGCTTTCTTT
CASSSQANTEAFF